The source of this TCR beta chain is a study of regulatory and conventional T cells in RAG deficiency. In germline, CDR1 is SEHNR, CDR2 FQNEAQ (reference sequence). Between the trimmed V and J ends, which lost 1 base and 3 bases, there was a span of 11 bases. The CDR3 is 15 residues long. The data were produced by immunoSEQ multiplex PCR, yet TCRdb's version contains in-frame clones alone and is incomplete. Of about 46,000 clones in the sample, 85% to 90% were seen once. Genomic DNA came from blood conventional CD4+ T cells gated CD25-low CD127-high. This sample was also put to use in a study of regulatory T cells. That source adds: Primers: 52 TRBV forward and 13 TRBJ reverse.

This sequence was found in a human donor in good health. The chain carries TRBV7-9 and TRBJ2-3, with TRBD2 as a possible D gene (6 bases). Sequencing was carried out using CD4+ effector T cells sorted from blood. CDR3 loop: CASSLGGGVTDTQYF. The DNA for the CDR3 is TGTGCCAGCAGCTTAGGAGGCGGGGTTACAGATACGCAGTATTTT.